Listed here are 5 T cell receptor beta chains from one sample, sequenced in a study of identical twins. In TCRdb, the 5' RACE reads were re-called with MiXCR into one record per CDR3 protein. The sample contains about 660,000 distinct CDR3 sequences, around 8.6% of which appear only once. A further study also used this sample, focusing on yellow fever vaccine responses in identical twins.

Sequencing input: PBMCs. All receptors derive from a woman in her late teens or twenties in good health.

This clonotype has more than one count but fewer than ten. The genes are TRBV12-3 or TRBV12-4 and TRBJ2-1; TRBD1 matches 11 bases. The CDR3 sequence is 16 residues long. V lost 5 bases and J lost 7; bases outside the gene matches: 10. In DNA form, the CDR3 reads TGTGCCAGCAGTCCCCTTTCCGGGACAGGGGGTAATGAGCAGTTCTTC. Protein sequence: CASSPLSGTGGNEQFF.

This clonotype was seen a few times. This chain links TRBV19 with TRBJ2-5; TRBD2 aligns across 8 bases. The V gene's germline CDR1 is LNHDA and CDR2 SQIVND (reference sequence). V was pared by 3 bases and J by 2 bases, with 5 bases of the junction left unmatched. CDR3 length: 15 amino acids. The CDR3 protein is CASSMVGLVQETQYF. In DNA, the CDR3 is TGTGCCAGTAGTATGGTGGGACTAGTTCAAGAGACCCAGTACTTC. The full variable domain, its missing parts supplied by reference TRBV19 and TRBJ2-5, is DGGITQSPKYLFRKEGQNVTLSCEQNLNHDAMYWYRQDPGQGLRLIYYSQIVNDFQKGDIAEGYSVSREKKESFPLTVTSAQKNPTAFYLCASSMVGLVQETQYFGPGTRLLVL.

This clonotype was seen many times. The chain recombines TRBV24-1 with TRBJ2-1, with a weak D call TRBD1 (5 bases). V was pared by 4 bases and J by 5 bases, with 20 bases between. The CDR3 length is 17 residues. Germline V gene sequence: CDR1 KGHDR, CDR2 SFDVKD. DNA for the CDR3: TGTGCCACCAGTGACACGCACAGAGTAGGGGCGCACAATGAGCAGTTCTTC. Its translation is CATSDTHRVGAHNEQFF.

A few counts support this clonotype. V is TRBV28 and J is TRBJ2-5, with D perhaps matching TRBD1 or TRBD2 (5 bases each). The CDR3 has 11 amino acids. Germline V gene data show CDR1 as MDHEN and CDR2 as SYDVKM. The germline V and J ends were trimmed by 5 bases and 9 bases, with 10 bases remaining between them. The CDR3 protein is CASSGVGAQYF. The CDR3 DNA reads TGTGCCAGCAGTGGGGTGGGGGCCCAGTACTTC.

This clonotype was seen a handful of times. The chain carries TRBV28 and TRBJ2-3; D remains unclear. Per the germline V gene, CDR1 is MDHEN and CDR2 is SYDVKM. This CDR3 is built from 13 residues. Trimming stripped 6 bases from V and 3 bases from J, with 10 bases between. The CDR3 DNA sequence: TGTGCCAGCAGACATCCAACTACAGATACGCAGTATTTT. It codes for CASRHPTTDTQYF.